The rows below give T cell receptor beta chains drawn from one sample of a study of blood T cell repertoires in COVID-19. The repertoire was sequenced with immunoSEQ multiplex PCR; TCRdb's copy has only in-frame clones and lacks some. The sample consists of over 200,000 clones, 88% of them appearing once. Input material: peripheral blood. Receptor source: a man between 60 and 75 years old who had recovered from COVID-19. CDR3s include the opening cysteine and the closing phenylalanine or tryptophan. D genes are given only for firm matches. Some rows mark clone size as missing; the rest say once, few, many or name a class of expanded clone.

d_call,v_call,clone_size,j_call,cdr3_aa,cdr3_nt
TRBD1,TRBV2,NA,TRBJ1-2,CASSLAGGHGYTF,TGTGCCAGCAGCCTAGCAGGGGGTCATGGCTACACCTTC
TRBD2,TRBV7-6,NA,TRBJ2-5,CASSLEVAGGLVSETQYF,TGTGCCAGCAGCTTAGAAGTAGCGGGGGGGCTCGTTTCTGAGACCCAGTACTTC
TRBD1,TRBV6-2/TRBV6-3,NA,TRBJ1-2,CASSSGRDRRHSNYGYTF,TGTGCCAGCAGTTCCGGACGGGACAGGCGCCACTCTAACTATGGCTACACCTTC
NA,TRBV6-5,few,TRBJ1-2,CASSYDQGYGYTF,TGTGCCAGCAGTTACGACCAGGGCTATGGCTACACCTTC
NA,TRBV27,NA,TRBJ2-4,CASTPLGGVGKNIQYF,TGTGCCAGTACCCCATTAGGGGGGGTGGGCAAAAACATTCAGTACTTC
NA,TRBV10-3,NA,TRBJ2-1,CAISPLVSSYNEQFF,TGTGCCATCAGTCCTCTAGTTAGCTCCTACAATGAGCAGTTCTTC
NA,TRBV5-1,NA,TRBJ2-3,CASSIVRGSTDTQYF,TGCGCCAGCAGCATAGTCCGGGGAAGCACAGATACGCAGTATTTT
TRBD2,TRBV10-2,NA,TRBJ2-2,CASSGIAGGTGELFF,TGCGCCAGCAGTGGTATAGCGGGGGGGACCGGGGAGCTGTTTTTT
NA,TRBV18,once,TRBJ2-7,CASSVSQGQTYEQYF,TGTGCCAGCTCAGTCTCTCAGGGGCAGACCTACGAGCAGTACTTC
NA,TRBV7-9,NA,TRBJ2-2,CASSRGRGGSTGELFF,TGTGCCAGCAGCCGGGGCAGGGGTGGCTCTACCGGGGAGCTGTTTTTT
TRBD2,TRBV5-4,NA,TRBJ2-3,CASSSYRTSGHTDTQYF,TGTGCCAGCAGCTCTTACCGGACTAGCGGGCACACAGATACGCAGTATTTT
TRBD1,TRBV9,NA,TRBJ2-5,CASSVDPTDQGARETQYF,TGTGCCAGCAGCGTAGATCCCACCGACCAGGGGGCACGAGAGACCCAGTACTTC
TRBD2,TRBV5-4,NA,TRBJ2-3,CASSLLAGTTDTQYF,TGTGCCAGCAGCTTGCTAGCGGGTACCACAGATACGCAGTATTTT
TRBD2,TRBV14,NA,TRBJ2-5,CASSLGTRGIQETQYF,TGTGCCAGCAGCCTAGGGACTAGAGGGATCCAAGAGACCCAGTACTTC
NA,TRBV2,NA,TRBJ2-3,CASTGSDSGTDTQYF,TGTGCCAGCACAGGATCGGATAGCGGCACAGATACGCAGTATTTT
NA,TRBV20-1,NA,TRBJ2-5,CSASIWGRSQETQYF,TGCAGTGCTAGTATCTGGGGGCGAAGTCAAGAGACCCAGTACTTC
NA,TRBV7-9,NA,TRBJ2-1,CASSARESYNEQFF,TGTGCCAGCAGCGCCCGGGAGAGTTACAATGAGCAGTTCTTC
TRBD1,TRBV9,NA,TRBJ1-1,CASSVSTGTNTEAFF,TGTGCCAGCAGCGTATCGACAGGGACGAACACTGAAGCTTTCTTT
NA,TRBV7-8,NA,TRBJ1-3,CASSFKGVGNTIYF,TGTGCCAGCAGCTTCAAGGGGGTTGGAAACACCATATATTTT
NA,TRBV4-2,NA,TRBJ2-7,CASSQDSGPAGEQYF,TGTGCCAGCAGCCAAGATAGCGGACCAGCCGGCGAGCAGTACTTC
NA,TRBV6-2/TRBV6-3,NA,TRBJ2-7,CASSYLQGSYEQYF,TGTGCCAGCAGTTACTTACAGGGATCCTACGAGCAGTACTTC